One and the same sample provided the 27 T cell receptor beta chains below, sequenced in a study of T cells in Graves' hyperthyroidism and ophthalmopathy. Using RNA transcripts as the source, TCR beta CDR3 regions were amplified. The study used the HTBI primer set for a first-round RT-PCR of the TCR CDR3. MiXCR was run by TCRdb on the multiplex PCR reads, yielding one entry per CDR3 protein. Seen here are about 420,000 distinct CDR3 sequences, roughly 14% observed once, and the top ten hold 7.7%. Material: blood. Source of these receptors: a woman under 30 with Graves' hyperthyroidism.

This clonotype was seen more than once but under ten times. The gene calls are TRBV6-1 and TRBJ1-5, with 7 positions matching TRBD1. CDR3 length: 13 residues. V shed 6 bases and J 7 bases; nucleotides not matched to a gene: 6. CDR1 and CDR2 (germline): MNHNS, SASEGT. CDR3 residues: CASRGDRRQPQHF. DNA of the CDR3: TGTGCCAGCAGGGGGGACAGACGACAGCCCCAGCATTTT.

This clonotype came up many times. The chain is built from TRBV6-1 and TRBJ1-4, with D perhaps TRBD1 (5 bases). Germline assignment: CDR1 MNHNS and CDR2 SASEGT. The CDR3 is 14 residues long. Deletions cut 5 bases from V and 8 bases from J, with 15 bases between. In nucleotides, the CDR3 is TGTGCCAGCAGTTTCAACAGGCGAGAAGAAAAACTGTTTTTT. Protein sequence: CASSFNRREEKLFF.

This clonotype was observed at least ten times. The genes are TRBV12-3 or TRBV12-4 and TRBJ2-1, with TRBD2 matching over 14 bases. The V segment lost 2 bases and the J segment 5 bases; nucleotides outside the gene matches: 20. This CDR3 contains 22 residues. The CDR3 sequence is CASSLFGVRLAGGPNPDNEQFF. DNA for the CDR3: TGTGCCAGCAGTTTATTCGGGGTGCGACTAGCGGGAGGGCCTAATCCCGACAATGAGCAGTTCTTC.

This clonotype was counted many times. The chain uses TRBV30 and TRBJ2-7; D ambiguous. CDR3 size: 12 residues. Germline CDR1 reads GTSNPN; CDR2 reads SVGIG (reference sequence). V lost 1 base to trimming and J lost 2 bases, with 6 bases between them. This CDR3 is CAWSGNPYEQYF. Here the CDR3 DNA reads TGTGCCTGGAGTGGCAATCCCTACGAGCAGTACTTC.

The CDR3 coding sequence is TGTGCCAGTAGTATGGGGACAACTCTGAACACTGAAGCTTTCTTT. Encoded protein: CASSMGTTLNTEAFF. V and J are TRBV19 and TRBJ1-1; maybe TRBD1 (6 bases). V was trimmed by 3 bases and J by 0 bases, leaving 11 bases between them. The CDR3 has 15 residues. In germline, CDR1 is LNHDA, CDR2 SQIVND (reference sequence).

This clonotype appeared many times. The chain carries TRBV2 and TRBJ2-7; 12 nucleotides align to TRBD2. Germline CDR1 and CDR2: SNHLY and FYNNEI. The J segment lost 7 bases and the V segment lost 3 bases, leaving 7 bases of the junction unmatched. The CDR3 has 15 residues. The CDR3 region is CASSDRLAGGQEQYF. Written as DNA, the CDR3 is TGTGCCAGCAGTGACCGTCTAGCGGGGGGGCAAGAGCAGTACTTC.

This clonotype was recorded at least ten times. The chain employs TRBV5-5 and TRBJ1-4; D is uncertain. The V end was cut by 2 bases, the J end by 5 bases, with 10 bases between. This CDR3 has 14 residues. The V gene's germline CDR1 is SGHKS and CDR2 YYEKEE (reference sequence). The CDR3: CASSFRLKNEKLFF. The CDR3 nucleotides read TGTGCCAGCAGCTTTAGACTGAAGAATGAAAAACTGTTTTTT.

This clonotype was detected ten times or more. The rearrangement uses TRBV7-3 and TRBJ2-7; D tentatively fits TRBD1 or TRBD2 (7 bases each). Germline CDR1 and CDR2: SGHTA and FQGTGA. The CDR3 totals 13 residues. Trimming removed 2 bases from V and 7 bases from J, with 12 bases in between. This chain's CDR3 is CASSLGRGREQYF. The DNA for the CDR3 is TGTGCCAGCAGCTTAGGGAGGGGGCGTGAGCAGTACTTC.

Many counts were recorded for this clonotype. The rearrangement joins TRBV20-1 to TRBJ2-2; no clear D gene. The CDR3 has 14 residues. V lost 3 bases and J 5 bases, leaving 13 bases between the germline ends. CDR1 and CDR2 from the germline V gene are DFQATT and SNEGSKA (reference sequence). This CDR3 is CSARDKKETGELFF. Written as DNA, the CDR3 is TGCAGTGCTAGGGATAAGAAAGAGACCGGGGAGCTGTTTTTT.

This clonotype was observed many times. The rearrangement joins TRBV30 to TRBJ2-1, with 14 bases lining up with TRBD2. The CDR3 loop spans 15 amino acids. The trim removed 5 bases at V and 13 bases at J, leaving 13 bases unmatched. Germline lookup yields CDR1 GTSNPN and CDR2 SVGIG (reference sequence). The CDR3 protein is CAWEPGLAGGVKQFF. As DNA, the CDR3 is TGTGCCTGGGAGCCTGGACTAGCGGGGGGAGTGAAACAGTTCTTC.

This clonotype was counted between two and nine times. The V gene is TRBV24-1, the J gene TRBJ1-2; 7 bases line up with TRBD1. The CDR3 runs 12 residues. V lost 10 bases, J lost 6 bases, and 7 bases stayed unmatched. The germline CDR1 and CDR2 sequences are KGHDR and SFDVKD. The DNA of the CDR3 is TGTGCCACAGGGGGCGAAGTTCATGGCTACACCTTC. Protein sequence: CATGGEVHGYTF.

This clonotype occurred many times. This sequence joins TRBV6-1 and TRBJ1-2; 8 bases match TRBD1. CDR1 MNHNS and CDR2 SASEGT come from the germline V gene. The CDR3 covers 13 residues. J lost 7 bases, V lost 7 bases, and 8 bases had no gene match. CDR3 nucleotides: TGTGCCAGCACAGAGGGCAGGGGGCTTGGCTACACCTTC. Its translation: CASTEGRGLGYTF.

The chain uses TRBV28 and TRBJ1-3; the D is unclear. The V and J ends lost 4 bases and 7 bases respectively, with 17 bases between them. Per germline, CDR1 MDHEN and CDR2 SYDVKM. CDR3 length equals 15 residues. CDR3 in amino acids: CASSSALGLGNTIYF. CDR3 DNA sequence: TGTGCCAGCAGTTCCGCTCTTGGGCTCGGGAACACCATATATTTT.

This clonotype was detected only a few times. The conserved final phenylalanine or tryptophan is absent from the CDR3, which likely points to a read error. The genes are TRBV2 and TRBJ2-6; no reliable D call. The V end lost 0 bases, the J end lost 1 base, and 4 bases lay between the germline ends. Germline CDR1 and CDR2: SNHLY and FYNNEI. The CDR3 extends over 15 amino acids. CDR3 region: CASSEAYSGANVLTS. The CDR3 coding sequence is TGTGCCAGCAGTGAAGCGTATTCTGGGGCCAACGTCCTGACTTCC.

This rearrangement joins TRBV5-8 to TRBJ2-3; 9 nucleotides agree with TRBD1. Losses at the gene ends were 5 bases for V and 0 bases for J; bases not matched to a gene: 10. Germline-derived CDR1 and CDR2 are SGHTS and YDEGEE. This CDR3 comprises 17 residues. CDR3 bases: TGTGCCAGCAGTCCCGGGACAGGGTTCTCTAGCACAGATACGCAGTATTTT. Translating gives CASSPGTGFSSTDTQYF.

This clonotype was detected only a few times. The chain couples TRBV11-2 to TRBJ2-5, with 11 bases lining up with TRBD2. V lost 3 bases, J lost 7 bases, and 1 base stayed unmatched. CDR1 is SGHAT and CDR2 is FQNNGV in the germline V gene. The CDR3 is 13 residues long. The CDR3 is CASSFGLAGTQYF. The CDR3 DNA reads TGTGCCAGCAGCTTCGGACTAGCGGGGACCCAGTACTTC.

This clonotype was counted many times. V gene TRBV5-1 combines with J gene TRBJ2-7; D call uncertain. The CDR3 contains 15 residues. V shed 2 bases and J shed 3 bases, with 15 bases lying between them. The germline CDR1 and CDR2 sequences are SGHRS and YFSETQ. The CDR3 protein is CASSLGQVGLYEQYF. In DNA form, the CDR3 reads TGCGCCAGCAGCTTAGGGCAGGTAGGCCTCTACGAGCAGTACTTC.

This clonotype was found many times. The CDR3 loop is CASSPTQWNTEAFF. The CDR3 DNA follows: TGTGCCAGCAGCCCGACGCAGTGGAACACTGAAGCTTTCTTT. The chain links TRBV11-1 to TRBJ1-1; D is unclear. Germline V gives CDR1 SGHAT, CDR2 FQDESV (reference sequence). V lost 5 bases and J 1 base, leaving 11 bases between the germline ends. The CDR3 runs to 14 residues.

This clonotype was counted ten times or more. This rearrangement joins TRBV5-6 to TRBJ2-2; D is tentatively TRBD1 or TRBD2 (6 bases each). CDR1 and CDR2 (germline): SGHDT, YYEEEE. The CDR3 consists of 16 residues. Trimming removed 3 bases from V and 1 base from J, with 13 bases in between. CDR3 coding DNA: TGTGCCAGCAGCTGGGGGGACATGCGGAACACCGGGGAGCTGTTTTTT. Translated: CASSWGDMRNTGELFF.

At least ten counts were recorded for this clonotype. The chain combines TRBV7-3 with TRBJ2-7, with TRBD1 identical over 8 bases. Losses at the gene ends were 5 bases for V and 9 bases for J; bases not matched to a gene: 9. Germline CDR1 is SGHTA and CDR2 is FQGTGA. The CDR3 runs 13 residues. The CDR3, as DNA: TGTGCCAGCAGCCAACTCTCCGGGACAGGGCAGTACTTC. Its protein is CASSQLSGTGQYF.

CDR3 loop: CASSLSRGSYYGYTF. In DNA, the CDR3 is TGTGCCAGCAGCTTAAGCAGGGGGTCCTACTATGGCTACACCTTC. The chain links TRBV11-2 to TRBJ1-2; 7 nucleotides align to TRBD1. The germline V gene encodes CDR1 SGHAT and CDR2 FQNNGV. With V trimmed by 2 bases and J by 3 bases, 6 bases remained unmatched. This CDR3 has 15 amino acids.

This clonotype was seen a few times. The chain employs TRBV24-1 and TRBJ1-5, with D tentatively TRBD1 (6 bases). Germline V gene lookup returns CDR1 KGHDR and CDR2 SFDVKD. This CDR3 has 14 residues. V gave up 4 bases and J gave up 6 bases, with 12 bases separating them. The CDR3 nucleotides read TGTGCCACCAGTGAGGGGGGGGCGGGTCAGCCCCAGCATTTT. Translating it yields CATSEGGAGQPQHF.

This clonotype was counted many times. This sequence joins TRBV12-3 or TRBV12-4 and TRBJ1-4; the match to TRBD1 covers 9 bases. V shed 5 bases, J shed 0 bases, and the junction held 7 bases outside the gene matches. This CDR3 region has 17 residues. This chain's CDR3 is CASSPGQGVATNEKLFF. For the CDR3, the DNA is TGTGCCAGCAGTCCGGGACAGGGTGTTGCAACTAATGAAAAACTGTTTTTT.

In its sample, this clonotype was seen many times. This chain connects TRBV18 to TRBJ2-1, with 10 bases that match TRBD1. Per the germline V gene, CDR1 is KGHSH and CDR2 is LQKENI. Trimming at V came to 2 bases and at J to 6 bases, leaving 7 bases not matched to a gene. The CDR3 extends over 16 amino acids. The CDR3 sequence is CASSPTRDRGINEQFF. Written as DNA, the CDR3 is TGTGCCAGCTCACCAACACGGGACAGGGGTATCAATGAGCAGTTCTTC.

The chain is built from TRBV19 and TRBJ1-2, with D possibly being TRBD1 (6 bases). The CDR3 spans 15 residues. Germline-derived CDR1 and CDR2 are LNHDA and SQIVND (reference sequence). V lost 3 bases and J lost 4, with 15 bases in between. The CDR3 sequence: CASSMGGGNFYGYTF. CDR3 nucleotides: TGTGCCAGTAGTATGGGAGGGGGAAACTTCTATGGCTACACCTTC.

This clonotype appeared a few times. The CDR3 region has the DNA TGTGCCAGCAGCCAAGAGCCCGCAGGACTAGCGGGCAAGACCCAGTACTTC. Residues: CASSQEPAGLAGKTQYF. The V call is TRBV3-1, the J call TRBJ2-5, with 11 bases that match TRBD2. The CDR3 length is 17 residues. V dropped 0 bases and J dropped 6; count of bases not matched to a gene: 9. CDR1 LGHDT and CDR2 YNNKEL come from the germline V gene (reference sequence).

This clonotype was picked up many times. The gene calls are TRBV20-1 and TRBJ2-1, with D maybe TRBD1 (6 bases). Deletions cut 6 bases from V and 6 bases from J, with 12 bases between. The CDR3 has 12 amino acids. Germline-derived CDR1 and CDR2 are DFQATT and SNEGSKA (reference sequence). The CDR3 DNA follows: TGCAGTGCAGCGGACAGCACCAATGAGCAGTTCTTC. It specifies CSAADSTNEQFF.